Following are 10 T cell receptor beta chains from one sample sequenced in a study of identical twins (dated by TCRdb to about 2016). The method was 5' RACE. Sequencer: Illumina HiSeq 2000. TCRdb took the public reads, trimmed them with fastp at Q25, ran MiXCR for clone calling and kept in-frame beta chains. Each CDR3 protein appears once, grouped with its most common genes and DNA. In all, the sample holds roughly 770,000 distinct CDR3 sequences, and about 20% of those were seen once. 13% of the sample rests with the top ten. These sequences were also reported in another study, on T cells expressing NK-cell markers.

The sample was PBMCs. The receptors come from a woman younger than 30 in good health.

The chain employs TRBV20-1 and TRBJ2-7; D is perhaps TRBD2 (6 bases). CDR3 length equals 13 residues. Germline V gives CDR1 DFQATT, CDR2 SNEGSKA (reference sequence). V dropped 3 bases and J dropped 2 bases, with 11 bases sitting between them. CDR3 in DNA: TGCAGTGCTAGGGGGACTGCCACCTACGAGCAGTACTTC. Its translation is CSARGTATYEQYF.

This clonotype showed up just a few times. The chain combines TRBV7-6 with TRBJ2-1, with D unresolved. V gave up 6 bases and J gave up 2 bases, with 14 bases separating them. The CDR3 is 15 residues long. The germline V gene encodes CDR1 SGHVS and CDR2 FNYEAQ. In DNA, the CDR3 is TGTGCCAGCAGTCCCTTCCCGGAACCCTACAATGAGCAGTTCTTC. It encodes CASSPFPEPYNEQFF.

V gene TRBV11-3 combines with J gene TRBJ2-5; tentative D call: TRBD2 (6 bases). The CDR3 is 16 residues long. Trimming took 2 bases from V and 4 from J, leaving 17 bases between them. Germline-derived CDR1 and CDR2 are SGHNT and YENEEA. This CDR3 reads CASSLRGSLRGETQYF. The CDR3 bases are TGTGCCAGCAGCTTAAGGGGTAGCCTGCGGGGAGAGACCCAGTACTTC.

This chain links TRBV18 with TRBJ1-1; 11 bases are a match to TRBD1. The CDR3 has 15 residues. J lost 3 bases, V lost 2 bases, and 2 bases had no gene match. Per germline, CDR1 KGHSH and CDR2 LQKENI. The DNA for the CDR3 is TGTGCCAGCTCACCAGGGACAGGGGGGGACACTGAAGCTTTCTTT. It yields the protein CASSPGTGGDTEAFF.

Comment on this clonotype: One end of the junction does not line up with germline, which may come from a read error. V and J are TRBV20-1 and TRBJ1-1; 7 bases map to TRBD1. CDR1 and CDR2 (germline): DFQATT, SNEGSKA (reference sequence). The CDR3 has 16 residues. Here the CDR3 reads CSAFFSWTGRNIEAFF. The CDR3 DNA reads TGCAGTGCTTTTTTTAGTTGGACAGGTAGGAACATTGAAGCTTTCTTT.

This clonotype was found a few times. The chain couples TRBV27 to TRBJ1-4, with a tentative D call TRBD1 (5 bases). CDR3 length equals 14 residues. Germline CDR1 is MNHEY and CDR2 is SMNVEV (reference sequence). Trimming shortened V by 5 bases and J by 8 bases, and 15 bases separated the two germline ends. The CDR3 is CASSLQTAGEKLFF. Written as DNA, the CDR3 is TGTGCCAGCAGTCTACAGACAGCGGGGGAAAAACTGTTTTTT.

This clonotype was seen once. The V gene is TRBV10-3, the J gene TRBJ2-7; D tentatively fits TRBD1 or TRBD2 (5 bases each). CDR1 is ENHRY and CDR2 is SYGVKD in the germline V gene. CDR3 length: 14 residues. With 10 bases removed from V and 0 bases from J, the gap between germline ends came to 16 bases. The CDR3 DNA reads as TGTGCCAATGGGTTCGGGACGGTCTCCTACGAGCAGTACTTC. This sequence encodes CANGFGTVSYEQYF.

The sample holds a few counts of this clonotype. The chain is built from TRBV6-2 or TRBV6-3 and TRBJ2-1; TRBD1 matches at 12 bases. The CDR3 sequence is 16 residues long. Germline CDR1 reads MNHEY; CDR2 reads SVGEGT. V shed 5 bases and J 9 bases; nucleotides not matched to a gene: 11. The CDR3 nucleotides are TGTGCCAGCAGTAGGCCGGGACAGGGGGCGCAGACTGAGCAGTTCTTC. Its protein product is CASSRPGQGAQTEQFF.

CDR3 nucleotide sequence: TGCAGTGCCCGTATGGCAGGGTATAATGAAAAACTGTTTTTT. Protein sequence: CSARMAGYNEKLFF. The chain carries TRBV20-1 and TRBJ1-4; perhaps TRBD1 as D (5 bases). Germline CDR1 reads DFQATT; CDR2 reads SNEGSKA (reference sequence). Trimming pared 6 bases from V and 4 bases from J, leaving 15 bases between. The CDR3 runs to 14 residues.

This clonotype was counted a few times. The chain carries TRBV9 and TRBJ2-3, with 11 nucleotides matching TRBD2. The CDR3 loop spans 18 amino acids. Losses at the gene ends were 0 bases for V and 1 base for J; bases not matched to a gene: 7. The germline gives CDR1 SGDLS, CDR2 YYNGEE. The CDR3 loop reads CASSVEASGGIRTDTQYF. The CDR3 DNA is TGTGCCAGCAGCGTAGAGGCTAGCGGGGGGATTCGCACAGATACGCAGTATTTT.